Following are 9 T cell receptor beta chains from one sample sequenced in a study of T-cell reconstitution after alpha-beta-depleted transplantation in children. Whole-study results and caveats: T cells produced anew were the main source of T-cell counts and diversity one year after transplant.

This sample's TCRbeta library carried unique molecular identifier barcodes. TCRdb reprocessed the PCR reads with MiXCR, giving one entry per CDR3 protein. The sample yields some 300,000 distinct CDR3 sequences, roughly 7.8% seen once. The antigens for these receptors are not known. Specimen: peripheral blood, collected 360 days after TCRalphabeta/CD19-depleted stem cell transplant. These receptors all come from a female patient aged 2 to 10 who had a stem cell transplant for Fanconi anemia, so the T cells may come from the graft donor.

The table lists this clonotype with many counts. The CDR3 protein is CASRSSGGTRNEQFF. CDR3 bases: TGTGCCAGCAGATCTAGCGGGGGGACGAGGAATGAGCAGTTCTTC. This chain uses TRBV7-9 with TRBJ2-1, with TRBD2 matching 11 bases. The germline V gene has CDR1 SEHNR and CDR2 FQNEAQ (reference sequence). The ends lost 6 bases at V and 7 bases at J; junction bases unmatched: 8. The CDR3 covers 15 residues.

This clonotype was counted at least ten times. This CDR3 reads CASSRPTGTDNEQFF. The CDR3 DNA reads TGTGCCAGCAGCCGCCCCACCGGGACTGACAATGAGCAGTTCTTC. The J gene is TRBJ2-1, the V gene TRBV6-1; TRBD2 is a possible D gene (6 bases). The germline V gene has CDR1 MNHNS and CDR2 SASEGT. The V gene lost 6 bases and the J gene lost 5 bases, with 17 bases spanning the gap. This CDR3 is 15 amino acids long.

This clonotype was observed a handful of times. In DNA, the CDR3 is TGCGCCAGCAGTACAACAGGGGACTGGCGTACAGATACGCAGTATTTT. Translated, it gives CASSTTGDWRTDTQYF. The rearrangement uses TRBV5-1 and TRBJ2-3, with a tentative D call TRBD1 (7 bases). Trimming cost V 5 bases and J 3 bases, with 19 bases left between them. The CDR3 spans 16 residues. In germline, CDR1 is SGHRS, CDR2 YFSETQ.

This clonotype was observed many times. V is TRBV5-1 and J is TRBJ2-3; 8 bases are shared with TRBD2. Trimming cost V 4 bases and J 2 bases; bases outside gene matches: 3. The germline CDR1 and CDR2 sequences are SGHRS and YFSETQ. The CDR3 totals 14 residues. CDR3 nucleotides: TGCGCCAGCAGCCAACTAGCGGCCACAGATACGCAGTATTTT. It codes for CASSQLAATDTQYF.

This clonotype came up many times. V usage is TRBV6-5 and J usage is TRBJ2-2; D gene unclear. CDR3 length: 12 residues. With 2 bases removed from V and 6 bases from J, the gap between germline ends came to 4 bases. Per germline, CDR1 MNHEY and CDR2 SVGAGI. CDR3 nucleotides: TGTGCCAGCAGTTACGGGGCCGGGGAGCTGTTTTTT. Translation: CASSYGAGELFF.

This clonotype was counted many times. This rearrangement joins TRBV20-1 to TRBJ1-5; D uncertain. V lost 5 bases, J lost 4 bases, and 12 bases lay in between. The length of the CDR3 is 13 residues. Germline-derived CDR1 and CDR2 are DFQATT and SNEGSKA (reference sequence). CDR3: CSAFGWANQPQHF. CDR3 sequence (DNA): TGCAGTGCTTTCGGATGGGCAAATCAGCCCCAGCATTTT.

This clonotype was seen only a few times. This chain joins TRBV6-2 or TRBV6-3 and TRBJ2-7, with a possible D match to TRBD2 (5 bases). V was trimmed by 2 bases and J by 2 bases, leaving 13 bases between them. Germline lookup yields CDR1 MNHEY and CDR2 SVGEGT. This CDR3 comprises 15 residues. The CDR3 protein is CASSYGQEVTYEQYV. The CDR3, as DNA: TGTGCCAGCAGTTACGGCCAGGAGGTAACCTACGAGCAGTACGTC.

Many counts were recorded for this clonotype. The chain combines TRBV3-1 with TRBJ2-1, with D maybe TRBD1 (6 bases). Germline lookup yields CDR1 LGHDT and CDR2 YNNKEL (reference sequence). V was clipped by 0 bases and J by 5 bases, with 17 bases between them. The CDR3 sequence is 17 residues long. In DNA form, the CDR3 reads TGTGCCAGCAGCCAAGAACAGGGAAGTCCTCTTGACAATGAGCAGTTCTTC. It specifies CASSQEQGSPLDNEQFF.

The CDR3, as DNA: TGTGCCACCAGCAGAGGATACATGCTATCCTCAGGAGCTTTCTTT. It specifies CATSRGYMLSSGAFF. The rearrangement links TRBV15 to TRBJ1-1; unclear D gene. The V end lost 1 base, the J end lost 10 bases, and 19 bases lay between the germline ends. Germline V CDR1 and CDR2: LNHNV, YYDKDF (reference sequence). This CDR3 region has 15 residues.